The source of this TCR beta chain is a study of early T cells in non-severe SARS-CoV-2 infection. Individual cDNA molecules were tagged with unique molecular identifiers, the study reported. TCRdb fed the 5' RACE reads into MiXCR, producing one record per CDR3 protein. The repertoire holds about 80,000 distinct CDR3 sequences, with 5.5% to 7.5% as singletons. This clonotype has a handful of counts. The origin of this receptor is an adult who was a healthcare worker with PCR-confirmed SARS-CoV-2 infection or an uninfected control (not recorded which). The sample taken for sequencing was whole blood.

Here the CDR3 DNA reads TGTGCCAGCAGCCCCCCGGGGGTCGCGGGAGGGGTCGTGCAGTACTTC. Amino acids: CASSPPGVAGGVVQYF. V usage is TRBV7-9 and J usage is TRBJ2-7, with 9 bases identical to TRBD2. The CDR3 has 16 residues. After removal of 5 bases from V and 9 bases from J, the junction contained 17 bases not matched to a gene. Germline CDR1 and CDR2: SEHNR and FQNEAQ (reference sequence).